This record covers a single TCR beta chain. This clonotype was found a few times. Its binding antigen is unknown. The sample holds no much larger clone one base away, and base qualities are not on file. These data belong to a study of post-analysis software for immune sequencing data (dated by TCRdb to 2015 to 2017). Some background on the complete study: Relapsing-remitting, secondary progressive and progressive-relapsing multiple sclerosis were recorded as disease courses, and subtype annotation was lacking for some patients. A subset of samples was prepared in parallel using single-end sample barcoding, then pooled and co-amplified after Illumina adapter ligation. The multiple sclerosis patient repertoires were compared with ten to eleven previously published healthy control repertoires from donors aged about 6 to 26 years. On the study overall, not on this receptor specifically: The control group was slightly older than the multiple sclerosis patient group. Direct clustering with F measure showed strong co-clustering of samples prepared in the same batch, prompting a batch-effect correction. Normalized Chao1 diversity was significantly lower in multiple sclerosis patients than controls, suggesting substantial peripheral T-cell clonal expansion. Significantly higher frequencies in patients than in controls were found for five or six TRBV segments, including TRBV5-6, TRBV5-1 and TRBV20-1.

Library creation used PCR. TCRdb lists the instrument as Illumina HiSeq 2500. To reduce PCR and sequencing biases, unique molecular identifiers were built into the TCR beta cDNA libraries. Roughly 500,000 cDNA molecules were obtained for every 1 to 10 million input T cells, so each molecule roughly corresponded to one T cell. The patient libraries were prepared and sequenced with the same protocol used for the earlier healthy control dataset. Within a given batch, samples were prepared together, multiplexed and sequenced on the same HiSeq lane. The authors' analysis ran thus. Raw barcoded reads were processed with MIGEC, and single-read molecular identifier groups were discarded before consensus assembly and CDR3 extraction. Clonotype tables were post-analysed with VDJtools, normalizing diversity by down-sampling all datasets to the smallest sample size. To correct batch-related cross-sample contamination, repertoire overlap clustering matched CDR3 amino acid sequences but not nucleotide sequences. TCRdb trimmed the raw reads at Q25, called clones with MiXCR and kept productive beta chains. Entries that share a CDR3 protein sequence are merged under the most common genes and DNA. The V and J calls and clone size are TCRdb's, not the authors'. This sample comprises about 400,000 distinct CDR3 sequences, about a third of them detected only once. The top ten clonotypes cover about an eighth of the sample.

TCR beta repertoires were profiled from peripheral blood of 13 young patients with multiple sclerosis to demonstrate the VDJtools post-analysis software. The multiple sclerosis patients were children and adolescents between roughly 6 and 16 years of age. Counted from cysteine to phenylalanine, this CDR3 has 17 amino acids. Solely the CDR3 DNA is kept, with 51 bases framed from the first base. V is trimmed back by 4 bases and J by 4 bases, and the junction contains 10 bases that no gene match accounts for. From a lookup of the germline V gene, CDR1 and CDR2 are MGHRA and YSYEKL. The rearranged chain carries TRBV4-1 and TRBJ2-6, and 7 bases in between align with TRBD2. The sample consisted of blood. This clonotype originated in a girl between 10 and 17 years old with multiple sclerosis. CDR3 reads: CASSPLARLAGANVLTF. The nucleotide sequence is given as TGCGCCAGCAGCCCCCTCGCCCGACTAGCCGGGGCCAACGTCCTGACTTTC.